The clone carrying this T cell receptor (beta chain) came up a few times. Some clones are missing from TCRdb's copy, which holds only in-frame ones; the method was immunoSEQ multiplex PCR. The repertoire has about 3,700 clones, 65% to 80% of them found once; the top ten carry approximately 8.3%. The data originate from a study of immune cell composition in non-small cell lung cancer. There are 15 residues in the CDR3. Losses at the gene ends were 5 bases for V and 6 bases for J; bases not matched to a gene: 10. Germline V gene sequence: CDR1 MNHEY, CDR2 SVGAGI. The clonotype comes from a human donor with non-small cell lung cancer. The rearrangement links TRBV6-5 to TRBJ1-5; 7 bases fit TRBD1. The sequenced material came from lung tumor tissue. This chain's CDR3 is CASSPRGQLGQPQHF. CDR3 nucleotide sequence: TGTGCCAGCAGTCCCCGGGGACAGTTAGGTCAGCCCCAGCATTTT.